A selection of T cell receptor beta chains follows, all from one sample in a study of T-cell memory formation after mild COVID-19. TCRdb re-called the 5' RACE reads through MiXCR, storing one row per CDR3 protein. The table lists some 210,000 distinct CDR3 sequences, around 30% of them singletons. The sample was PBMCs or a T cell subset sorted from them (not recorded which). Receptor source: an adult woman who had mild COVID-19 (a few samples of this study predate the infection). Cell type and time point are not known. The CDR3 runs from the conserved cysteine through the conserved F or W. A D gene is named only where the DNA matches it firmly. Size values are once, few and many counts, or a class for expanded clones, and some rows have none.

CDR3aa	CDR3nt	d_gene	v_gene	j_gene	abundance
CASSLFGGVNTGELFF	TGTGCCAGCAGCTTGTTCGGCGGGGTGAACACCGGGGAGCTGTTTTTT	-	TRBV5-5	TRBJ2-2	-
CASSLTLLGANTGELFF	TGTGCCAGCAGTTTAACACTATTGGGGGCGAACACCGGGGAGCTGTTTTTT	-	TRBV27	TRBJ2-2	-
CASSLSRTSGSDTQYF	TGTGCCAGCAGCTTAAGTCGGACTAGCGGGAGTGATACGCAGTATTTT	TRBD2	TRBV7-3	TRBJ2-3	few
CASSLDPVAGGPDTQYF	TGTGCCAGCAGCCTAGACCCCGTAGCGGGGGGGCCAGATACGCAGTATTTT	TRBD2	TRBV6-2/TRBV6-3	TRBJ2-3	-
CASSLLSSGTHEQFF	TGTGCCAGCAGTTTATTGTCTAGCGGGACCCATGAGCAGTTCTTC	TRBD2	TRBV28	TRBJ2-1	few
CASSDRQDSTDTQYF	TGTGCCAGCAGTGACAGACAGGATAGCACAGATACGCAGTATTTT	-	TRBV6-5	TRBJ2-3	few
CASSAYPQAPFNYGYTF	TGTGCCAGCAGCGCGTACCCACAGGCGCCGTTTAACTATGGCTACACCTTC	-	TRBV7-9	TRBJ1-2	-
CASSLRLGGVYGYTF	TGTGCCAGCAGTCTGCGTCTGGGTGGAGTCTATGGCTACACCTTC	-	TRBV27	TRBJ1-2	-
CASSHPSQNIQYF	TGTGCCAGCAGCCACCCCTCTCAAAACATTCAGTACTTC	-	TRBV11-3	TRBJ2-4	-
CASSPTGFTDTQYF	TGTGCCAGCTCACCCACGGGGTTCACAGATACGCAGTATTTT	-	TRBV18	TRBJ2-3	few
CASSLGQGRRETQYF	TGTGCTAGCAGCTTGGGACAGGGGCGCCGGGAGACCCAGTACTTC	TRBD1	TRBV7-7	TRBJ2-5	many
CASTQRRSASSYNEQFF	TGTGCCAGCACCCAACGAAGAAGCGCGAGCTCCTACAATGAGCAGTTCTTC	-	TRBV6-2/TRBV6-3	TRBJ2-1	many
CASCIPTLAGATGELFF	TGTGCCAGCTGCATACCCACACTAGCGGGAGCTACCGGGGAGCTGTTTTTT	TRBD2	TRBV6-1	TRBJ2-2	-
CASSFDQRYEQYF	TGTGCCAGCAGCTTCGACCAGCGGTACGAGCAGTACTTC	-	TRBV7-9	TRBJ2-7	few
CASSLGFGQPSLTDTQYF	TGTGCCAGCAGCTTAGGATTCGGACAGCCTTCACTCACAGATACGCAGTATTTT	-	TRBV7-9	TRBJ2-3	few
CASSQMEGGYGYTF	TGTGCCAGCAGCCAGATGGAGGGGGGGTATGGCTACACCTTC	-	TRBV7-2	TRBJ1-2	-
CASSYWGARELFF	TGTGCCAGCAGTTACTGGGGGGCTCGAGAGCTGTTTTTT	-	TRBV6-2/TRBV6-3	TRBJ2-2	-
CASSFRVPYEQYF	TGTGCCAGCAGCTTTCGGGTACCCTACGAGCAGTACTTC	-	TRBV7-9	TRBJ2-7	few